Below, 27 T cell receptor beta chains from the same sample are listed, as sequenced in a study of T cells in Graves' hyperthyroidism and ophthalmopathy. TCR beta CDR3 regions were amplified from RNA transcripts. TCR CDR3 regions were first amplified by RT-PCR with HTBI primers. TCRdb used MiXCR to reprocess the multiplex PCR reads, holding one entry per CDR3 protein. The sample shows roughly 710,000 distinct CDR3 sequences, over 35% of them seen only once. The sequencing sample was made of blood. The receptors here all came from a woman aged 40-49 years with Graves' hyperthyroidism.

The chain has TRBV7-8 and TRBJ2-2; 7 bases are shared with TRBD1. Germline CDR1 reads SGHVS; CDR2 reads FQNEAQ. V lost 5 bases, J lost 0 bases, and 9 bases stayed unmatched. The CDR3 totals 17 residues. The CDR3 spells CASSPTMTGTNTGELFF. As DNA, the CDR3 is TGTGCCAGCAGCCCGACCATGACAGGGACGAACACCGGGGAGCTGTTTTTT.

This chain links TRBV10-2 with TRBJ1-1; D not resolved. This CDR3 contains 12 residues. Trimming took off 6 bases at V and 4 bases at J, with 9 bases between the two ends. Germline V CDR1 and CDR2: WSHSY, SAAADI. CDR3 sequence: CASRADGTEAFF. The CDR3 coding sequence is TGCGCCAGCAGGGCCGACGGCACTGAAGCTTTCTTT.

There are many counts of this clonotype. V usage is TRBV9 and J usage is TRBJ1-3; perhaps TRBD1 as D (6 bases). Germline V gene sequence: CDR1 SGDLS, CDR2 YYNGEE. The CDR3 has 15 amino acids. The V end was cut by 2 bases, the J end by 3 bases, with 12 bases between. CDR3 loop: CASSVDSTYGNTIYF. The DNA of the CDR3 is TGTGCCAGCAGCGTGGACAGCACTTATGGAAACACCATATATTTT.

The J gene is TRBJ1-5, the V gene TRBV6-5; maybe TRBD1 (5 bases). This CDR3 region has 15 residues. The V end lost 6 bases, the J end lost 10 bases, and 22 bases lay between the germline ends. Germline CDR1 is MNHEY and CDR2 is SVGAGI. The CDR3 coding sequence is TGTGCCAGCAGCCACGGAGCGACAGTTGAGAAACCCCAGCATTTT. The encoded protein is CASSHGATVEKPQHF.

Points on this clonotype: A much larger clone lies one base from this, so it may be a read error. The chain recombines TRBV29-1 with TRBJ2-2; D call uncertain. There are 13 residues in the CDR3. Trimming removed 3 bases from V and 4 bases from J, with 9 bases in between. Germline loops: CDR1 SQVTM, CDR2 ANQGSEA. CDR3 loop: CSVEAAGTGELFF. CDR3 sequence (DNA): TGCAGCGTTGAGGCAGCCGGCACCGGGGAGCTGTTTTTT.

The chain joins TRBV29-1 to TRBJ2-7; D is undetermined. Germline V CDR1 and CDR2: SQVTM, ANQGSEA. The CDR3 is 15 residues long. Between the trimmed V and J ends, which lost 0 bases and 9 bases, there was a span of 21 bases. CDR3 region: CSVEDRLEGTRGQYF. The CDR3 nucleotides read TGCAGCGTTGAAGATCGGTTAGAAGGTACGCGAGGGCAGTACTTC.

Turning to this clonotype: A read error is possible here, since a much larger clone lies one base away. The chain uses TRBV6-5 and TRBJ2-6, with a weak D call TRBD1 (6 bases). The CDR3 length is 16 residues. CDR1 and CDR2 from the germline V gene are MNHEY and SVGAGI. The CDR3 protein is CAISYGQSSGANVLTF. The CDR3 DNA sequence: TGTGCCATCAGTTACGGACAGAGCTCTGGGGCCAACGTCCTGACTTTC.

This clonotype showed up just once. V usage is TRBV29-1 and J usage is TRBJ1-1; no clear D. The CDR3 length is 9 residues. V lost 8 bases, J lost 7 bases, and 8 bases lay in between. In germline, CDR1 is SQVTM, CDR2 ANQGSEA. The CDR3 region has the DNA TGCAGCTCGGCGAATGAAGCTTTCTTT. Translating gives CSSANEAFF.

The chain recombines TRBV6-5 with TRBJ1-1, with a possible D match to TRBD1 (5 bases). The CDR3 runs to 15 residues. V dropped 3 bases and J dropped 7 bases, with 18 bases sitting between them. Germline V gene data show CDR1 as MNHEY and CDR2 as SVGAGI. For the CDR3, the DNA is TGTGCCAGCAGTTATATGGGGACGGGGGTAGGTGAAGCTTTCTTT. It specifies CASSYMGTGVGEAFF.

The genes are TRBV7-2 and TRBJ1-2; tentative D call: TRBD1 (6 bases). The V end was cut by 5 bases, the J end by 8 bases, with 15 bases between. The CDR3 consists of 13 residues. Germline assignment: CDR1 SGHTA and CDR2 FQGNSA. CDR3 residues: CASSGGPRGGYTF. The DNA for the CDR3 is TGTGCCAGCAGCGGGGGGCCTAGGGGGGGCTACACCTTC.

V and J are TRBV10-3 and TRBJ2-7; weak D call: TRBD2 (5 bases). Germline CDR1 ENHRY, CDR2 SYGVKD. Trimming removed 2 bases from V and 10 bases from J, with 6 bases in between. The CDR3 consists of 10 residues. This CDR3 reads CAISEPGQYF. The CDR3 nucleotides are TGTGCCATCAGTGAGCCGGGACAGTACTTC.

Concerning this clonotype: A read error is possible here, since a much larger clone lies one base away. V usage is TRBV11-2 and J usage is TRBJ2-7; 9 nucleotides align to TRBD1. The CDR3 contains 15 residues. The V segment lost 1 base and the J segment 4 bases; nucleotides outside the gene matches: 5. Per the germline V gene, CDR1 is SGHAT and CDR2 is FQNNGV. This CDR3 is CASSLVLGTGYEQYF. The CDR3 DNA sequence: TGTGCCAGCAGCTTAGTCCTCGGGACAGGGTACGAGCAGTACTTC. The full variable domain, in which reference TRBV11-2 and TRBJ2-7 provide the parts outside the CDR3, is EAGVAQSPRYKIIEKRQSVAFWCNPISGHATLYWYQQILGQGPKLLIQFQNNGVVDDSQLPKDRFSAERLKGVDSTLKIQPAKLEDSAVYLCASSLVLGTGYEQYFGPGTRLTVT.

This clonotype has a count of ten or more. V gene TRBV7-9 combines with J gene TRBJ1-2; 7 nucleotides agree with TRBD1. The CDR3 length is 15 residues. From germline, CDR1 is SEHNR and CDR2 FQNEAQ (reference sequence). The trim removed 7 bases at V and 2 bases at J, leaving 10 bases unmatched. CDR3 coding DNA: TGTGCCAGCACTAGGACAGGCGCGGGCAACTATGGCTACACCTTC. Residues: CASTRTGAGNYGYTF.

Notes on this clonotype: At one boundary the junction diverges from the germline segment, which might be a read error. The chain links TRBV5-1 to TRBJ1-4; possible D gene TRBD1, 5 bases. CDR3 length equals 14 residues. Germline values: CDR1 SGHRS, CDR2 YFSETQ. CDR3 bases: TGCGCCGGCAGCTTGAGCGGCAGGGCTGAAAAACTGTTTTTT. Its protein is CAGSLSGRAEKLFF.

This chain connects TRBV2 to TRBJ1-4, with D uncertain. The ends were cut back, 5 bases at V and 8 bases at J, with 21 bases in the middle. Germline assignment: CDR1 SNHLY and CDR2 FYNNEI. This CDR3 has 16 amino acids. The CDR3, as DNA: TGTGCCAGCAGTTCCCCTCTTAACCCCGAGAGGGAAAAACTGTTTTTT. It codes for CASSSPLNPEREKLFF.

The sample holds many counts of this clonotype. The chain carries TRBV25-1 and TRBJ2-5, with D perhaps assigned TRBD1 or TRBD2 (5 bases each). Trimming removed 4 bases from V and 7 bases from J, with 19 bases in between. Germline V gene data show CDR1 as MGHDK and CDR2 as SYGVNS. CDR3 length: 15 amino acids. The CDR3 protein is CASSAGTSWVGTQYF. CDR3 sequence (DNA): TGTGCCAGCAGTGCCGGGACGTCCTGGGTGGGGACCCAGTACTTC. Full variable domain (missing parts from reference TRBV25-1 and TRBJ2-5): EADIYQTPRYLVIGTGKKITLECSQTMGHDKMYWYQQDPGMELHLIHYSYGVNSTEKGDLSSESTVSRIRTEHFPLTLESARPSHTSQYLCASSAGTSWVGTQYFGPGTRLLVL.

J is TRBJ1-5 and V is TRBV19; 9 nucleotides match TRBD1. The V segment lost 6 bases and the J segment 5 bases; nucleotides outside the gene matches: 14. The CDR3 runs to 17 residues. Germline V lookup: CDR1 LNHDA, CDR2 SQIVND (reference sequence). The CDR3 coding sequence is TGTGCCAGTAGGCCTCCTGGGGGGACAGGGCTATATCAGCCCCAGCATTTT. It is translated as CASRPPGGTGLYQPQHF.

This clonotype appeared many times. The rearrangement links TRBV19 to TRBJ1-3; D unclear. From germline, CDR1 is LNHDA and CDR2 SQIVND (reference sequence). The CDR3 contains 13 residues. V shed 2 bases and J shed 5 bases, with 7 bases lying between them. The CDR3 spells CASSILPRNTIYF. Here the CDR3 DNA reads TGTGCCAGTAGTATACTTCCAAGAAACACCATATATTTT.

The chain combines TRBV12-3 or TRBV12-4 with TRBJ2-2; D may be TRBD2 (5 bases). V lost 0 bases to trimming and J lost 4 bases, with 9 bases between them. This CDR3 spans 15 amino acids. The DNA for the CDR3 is TGTGCCAGCAGTTTAGCGAGGGTCGGCACCGGGGAGCTGTTTTTT. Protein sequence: CASSLARVGTGELFF.

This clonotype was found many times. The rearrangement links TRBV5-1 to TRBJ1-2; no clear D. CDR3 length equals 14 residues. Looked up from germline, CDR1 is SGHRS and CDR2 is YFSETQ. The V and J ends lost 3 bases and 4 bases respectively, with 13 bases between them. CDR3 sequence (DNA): TGCGCCAGCAGCTCGGACGCGCTACTCTATGGCTACACCTTC. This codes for CASSSDALLYGYTF.

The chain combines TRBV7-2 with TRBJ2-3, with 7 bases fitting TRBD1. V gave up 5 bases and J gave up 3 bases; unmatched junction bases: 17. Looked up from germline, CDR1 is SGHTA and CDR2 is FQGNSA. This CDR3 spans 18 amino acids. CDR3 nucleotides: TGTGCCAGCAGCCCAAGCCAAGGGGGCGGTCGAGGGACAGATACGCAGTATTTT. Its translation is CASSPSQGGGRGTDTQYF.

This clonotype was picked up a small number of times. The CDR3 is CASSTSGGSSYEQYF. CDR3 DNA: TGTGCCAGCAGTACTAGCGGGGGGAGCTCCTACGAGCAGTACTTC. The rearrangement links TRBV12-3 or TRBV12-4 to TRBJ2-7, with TRBD2 identical over 12 bases. This CDR3 has 15 amino acids. V gave up 5 bases and J gave up 0 bases; unmatched junction bases: 2.

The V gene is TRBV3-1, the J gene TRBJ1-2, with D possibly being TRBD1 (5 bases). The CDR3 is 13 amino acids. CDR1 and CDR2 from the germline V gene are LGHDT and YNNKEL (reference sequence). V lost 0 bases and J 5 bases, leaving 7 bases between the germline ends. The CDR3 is CASSQEAGYGYTF. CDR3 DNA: TGTGCCAGCAGCCAAGAGGCAGGGTATGGCTACACCTTC. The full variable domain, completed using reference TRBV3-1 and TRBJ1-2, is DTAVSQTPKYLVTQMGNDKSIKCEQNLGHDTMYWYKQDSKKFLKIMFSYNNKELIINETVPNRFSPKSPDKAHLNLHINSLELGDSAVYFCASSQEAGYGYTFGSGTRLTVV.

CDR3 in DNA: TGTGCCAGCCATGGACAGGAGTATCAGCCCCAGCATTTT. This codes for CASHGQEYQPQHF. The chain carries TRBV2 and TRBJ1-5, with TRBD1 matching over 7 bases. The germline V gene has CDR1 SNHLY and CDR2 FYNNEI. Trimming cost V 8 bases and J 5 bases; bases outside gene matches: 6. The CDR3 is 13 residues long.

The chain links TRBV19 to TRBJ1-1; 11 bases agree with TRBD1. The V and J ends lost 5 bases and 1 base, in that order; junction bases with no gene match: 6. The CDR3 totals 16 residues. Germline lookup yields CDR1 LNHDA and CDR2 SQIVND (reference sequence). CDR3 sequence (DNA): TGTGCCAGTAGTTTCGGACAGGGGGCTACGAACACTGAAGCTTTCTTT. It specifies CASSFGQGATNTEAFF.

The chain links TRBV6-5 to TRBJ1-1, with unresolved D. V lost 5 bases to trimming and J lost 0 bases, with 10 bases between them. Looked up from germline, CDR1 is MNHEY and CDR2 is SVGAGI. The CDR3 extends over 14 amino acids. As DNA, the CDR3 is TGTGCCAGCAGTGAAGTTGCCATGAACACTGAAGCTTTCTTT. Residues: CASSEVAMNTEAFF.

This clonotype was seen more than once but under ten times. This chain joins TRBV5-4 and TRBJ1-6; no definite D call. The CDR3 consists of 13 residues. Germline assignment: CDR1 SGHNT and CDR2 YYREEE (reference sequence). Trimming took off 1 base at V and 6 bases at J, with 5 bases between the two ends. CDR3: CASSLFANSPLHF. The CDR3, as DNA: TGTGCCAGCAGCTTGTTCGCTAATTCACCCCTCCACTTT.